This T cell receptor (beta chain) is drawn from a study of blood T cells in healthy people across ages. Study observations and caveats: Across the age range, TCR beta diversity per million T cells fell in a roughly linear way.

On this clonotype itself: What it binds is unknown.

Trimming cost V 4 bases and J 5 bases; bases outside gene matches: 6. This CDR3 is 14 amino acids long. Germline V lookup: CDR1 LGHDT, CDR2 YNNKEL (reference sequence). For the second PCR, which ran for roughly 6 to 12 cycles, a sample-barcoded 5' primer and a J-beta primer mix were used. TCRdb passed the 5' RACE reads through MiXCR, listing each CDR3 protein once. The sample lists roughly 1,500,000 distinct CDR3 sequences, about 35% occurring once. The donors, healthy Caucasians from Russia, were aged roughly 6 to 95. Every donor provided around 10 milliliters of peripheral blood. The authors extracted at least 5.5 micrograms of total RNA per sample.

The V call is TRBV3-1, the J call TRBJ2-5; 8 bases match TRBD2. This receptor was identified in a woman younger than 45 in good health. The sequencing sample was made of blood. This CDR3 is CASSPDGRVETQYF. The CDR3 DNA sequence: TGTGCCAGCAGCCCTGACGGGAGGGTTGAGACCCAGTACTTC.